The rows below give T cell receptor beta chains drawn from one sample of a study of T cell repertoires in cytomegalovirus infection. TCRdb re-called the reads with MiXCR, one entry per CDR3 protein. The table lists 350,000 to 550,000 distinct CDR3 sequences, under 40% of them singletons, with roughly 13% in the top ten. The sequenced sample consisted of PBMCs. Receptors were obtained from a human donor in good health (CMV status not recorded). Some clones in this sample may be carry-over from other donors' samples. The CDR3 runs from the conserved cysteine through the conserved F or W. D genes are given only for firm matches. Some rows mark clone size as missing; the rest say once, few, many or name a class of expanded clone.

size: -; V: TRBV14; J: TRBJ2-1; length: 17; D: -; DNA: TGTGCCAGCAGCCGGAGCCGTGGGACCACGGGTCACAATGAGCAGTTCTTC; CDR3: CASSRSRGTTGHNEQFF
size: -; V: TRBV6-1; J: TRBJ2-5; length: 14; D: -; DNA: TGTGCCAGCAGTCTCATGTCGGGGGTCGAGACCCAGTACTTC; CDR3: CASSLMSGVETQYF
size: few; V: TRBV28; J: TRBJ1-2; length: 16; D: -; DNA: TGTGCCAGCAGAACCGCGGGGGCGGGATCGAACTATGGCTACACCTTC; CDR3: CASRTAGAGSNYGYTF
size: -; V: TRBV14; J: TRBJ2-2; length: 16; D: TRBD2; DNA: TGTGCCAGCAGCCCCGCGGGGGGCCTCAACACCGGGGAGCTGTTTTTT; CDR3: CASSPAGGLNTGELFF
size: many; V: TRBV7-8; J: TRBJ2-1; length: 18; D: TRBD1; DNA: TGTGCCAGCAGCTCCGAGGACAGGGGAAGACCCACTTACAATGAGCAGTTCTTC; CDR3: CASSSEDRGRPTYNEQFF
size: many; V: TRBV7-2; J: TRBJ2-1; length: 17; D: -; DNA: TGTGCCAGCAGCGCCTTGACTCCCCATGGCTCCTACAATGAGCAGTTCTTC; CDR3: CASSALTPHGSYNEQFF
size: -; V: TRBV28; J: TRBJ1-5; length: 14; D: TRBD1; DNA: TGTGCCAGCAGATCATCACAGGGGTCTCAGCCCCAGCATTTT; CDR3: CASRSSQGSQPQHF
size: many; V: TRBV7-9; J: TRBJ1-2; length: 14; D: -; DNA: TGTGCCAGCAGCCCCGGGACCACGGGCGGGGGCTACACCTTC; CDR3: CASSPGTTGGGYTF
size: few; V: TRBV12-3/TRBV12-4; J: TRBJ1-3; length: 13; D: -; DNA: TGTGCCAGCAGTTTTATGGGTGGAAACACCATATATTTT; CDR3: CASSFMGGNTIYF
size: many; V: TRBV6-5; J: TRBJ2-1; length: 16; D: TRBD2; DNA: TGTGCCAGCAGTTATTTCGGACTAGCGGGCTACAATGAGCAGTTCTTC; CDR3: CASSYFGLAGYNEQFF
size: -; V: TRBV27; J: TRBJ2-3; length: 16; D: -; DNA: TGTGCCAGCAGCACCTCTCCAGGGGGGCGGGCAGATACGCAGTATTTT; CDR3: CASSTSPGGRADTQYF
size: many; V: TRBV7-2; J: TRBJ1-2; length: 15; D: TRBD1; DNA: TGTGCCAGCAGCTCGTTTCAGGGGGATCTTTATGGCTACACCTTC; CDR3: CASSSFQGDLYGYTF
size: -; V: TRBV6-6; J: TRBJ1-6; length: 14; D: -; DNA: TGTGCCAGCAGTTATGGTGGCCTCAATTCACCCCTCCACTTT; CDR3: CASSYGGLNSPLHF
size: -; V: TRBV7-9; J: TRBJ1-5; length: 18; D: TRBD1; DNA: TGTGCCAGCAGCTTAGAGGACAGGGCCTTCGTGAGCAATCAGCCCCAGCATTTT; CDR3: CASSLEDRAFVSNQPQHF
size: -; V: TRBV24-1; J: TRBJ1-5; length: 14; D: -; DNA: TGTGCCACCAGTAAGGGAACTAGCAATCAGCCCCAGCATTTT; CDR3: CATSKGTSNQPQHF
size: -; V: TRBV5-4; J: TRBJ2-5; length: 13; D: TRBD2; DNA: TGTGCCAGCAGCTTGAGGGACTACGAGACCCAGTACTTC; CDR3: CASSLRDYETQYF
size: many; V: TRBV4-1; J: TRBJ2-1; length: 17; D: TRBD2; DNA: TGCGCCAGCAGCCAAGCGATGGCCGGGAGGCCCCACAATGAGCAGTTCTTC; CDR3: CASSQAMAGRPHNEQFF
size: many; V: TRBV11-2; J: TRBJ2-7; length: 14; D: TRBD1; DNA: TGTGCCAGCAGCTTTGGGACAGGGGTGTACGAGCAGTACTTC; CDR3: CASSFGTGVYEQYF
size: -; V: TRBV25-1; J: TRBJ2-5; length: 14; D: -; DNA: TGTGCCAGCAGTGGTTGTTGCTCCGAAGAGACCCAGTACTTC; CDR3: CASSGCCSEETQYF
size: -; V: TRBV3-1; J: TRBJ1-2; length: 14; D: -; DNA: TGTGCCAGCAGCCAGACCACCCCCGGACAGGGCTACACCTTC; CDR3: CASSQTTPGQGYTF
size: many; V: TRBV20-1; J: TRBJ2-3; length: 15; D: -; DNA: TGCAGTGCTAGCCCTAGCAGAACACACACAGATACGCAGTATTTT; CDR3: CSASPSRTHTDTQYF
size: few; V: TRBV20-1; J: TRBJ2-5; length: 14; D: -; DNA: TGCAGTGCAGCCGGGACACCCTTTCAAGAGACCCAGTACTTC; CDR3: CSAAGTPFQETQYF
size: few; V: TRBV6-5; J: TRBJ2-7; length: 14; D: -; DNA: TGTGCCAGCAGTTACTACGGGACGGCCTGGGAGCAGTACTTC; CDR3: CASSYYGTAWEQYF
size: -; V: TRBV24-1; J: TRBJ2-7; length: 14; D: -; DNA: TGTGCCACCAGTGACCCCCTCAAGGGCCACGAGCAGTACTTC; CDR3: CATSDPLKGHEQYF
size: few; V: TRBV12-3/TRBV12-4; J: TRBJ2-1; length: 12; D: -; DNA: TGTGCCAGCAGTTTATCCTTAAATGAGCAGTTCTTC; CDR3: CASSLSLNEQFF
size: many; V: TRBV11-2; J: TRBJ1-1; length: 14; D: -; DNA: TGTGCCAGCAGCTTCTCCCCTGGGAACACTGAAGCTTTCTTT; CDR3: CASSFSPGNTEAFF
size: -; V: TRBV29-1; J: TRBJ2-1; length: 17; D: TRBD1; DNA: TGCAGCGTTGAAGATTTTTTTTCCGGGACAGGGGGCAATGAGCAGTTCTTC; CDR3: CSVEDFFSGTGGNEQFF
size: -; V: TRBV28; J: TRBJ1-2; length: 12; D: -; DNA: TGTGCCAGCAGTTTATCCCACGGGGATTTGACCTTC; CDR3: CASSLSHGDLTF
size: -; V: TRBV28; J: TRBJ1-2; length: 12; D: TRBD1; DNA: TGTGCCAGCAGACCCGGACAGGGAGGCTACACCTTC; CDR3: CASRPGQGGYTF
size: -; V: TRBV6-1; J: TRBJ2-7; length: 13; D: -; DNA: TGTGCCAGCAGTGCCGGGACACCCTTCGAGCAGTACTTC; CDR3: CASSAGTPFEQYF
size: many; V: TRBV7-2; J: TRBJ1-3; length: 14; D: -; DNA: TGTGCCAGCAGCTTAGGGGGGTTCTCGAACACCATATATTTT; CDR3: CASSLGGFSNTIYF
size: few; V: TRBV7-9; J: TRBJ1-1; length: 15; D: -; DNA: TGTGCCAGCAGCGCCTACAGAGCACCGAACACTGAAGCTTTCTTT; CDR3: CASSAYRAPNTEAFF
size: -; V: TRBV7-9; J: TRBJ2-7; length: 14; D: -; DNA: TGTGCCAGCAGGAGTGACAATAAGGGCTACGAGCAGTACTTC; CDR3: CASRSDNKGYEQYF
size: -; V: TRBV29-1; J: TRBJ2-7; length: 13; D: TRBD1; DNA: TGCAGCGCTTTGACAGGGTTTAATTACGAGCAGTACTTC; CDR3: CSALTGFNYEQYF
size: many; V: TRBV25-1; J: TRBJ1-1; length: 14; D: -; DNA: TGTGCCAGCAGTGGGGTAGGACGGAACACTGAAGCTTTCTTT; CDR3: CASSGVGRNTEAFF
size: -; V: TRBV7-8; J: TRBJ1-6; length: 14; D: -; DNA: TGTGCCAGCAGCCTACACCAGGGAATGGAACCCCACCACTTT; CDR3: CASSLHQGMEPHHF
size: few; V: TRBV14; J: TRBJ2-3; length: 15; D: TRBD1; DNA: TGTGCCAGCAGCCAACAGGGGGCGAGAAGGCCTACGCAGTATTTT; CDR3: CASSQQGARRPTQYF
size: many; V: TRBV6-1; J: TRBJ1-5; length: 14; D: TRBD1; DNA: TGTGCCAGCACCGCGGACAGGGGGATTCAGCCCCAGCATTTT; CDR3: CASTADRGIQPQHF
size: few; V: TRBV7-3; J: TRBJ1-1; length: 14; D: -; DNA: TGTGCCAGCAGCCCCTCCGGGGAGTGGACTGAAGCTTTCTTT; CDR3: CASSPSGEWTEAFF
size: few; V: TRBV19; J: TRBJ2-2; length: 14; D: -; DNA: TGTGCCATCAGCCCGGTACTGAACACCGGGGAGCTGTTTTTT; CDR3: CAISPVLNTGELFF
size: -; V: TRBV27; J: TRBJ1-6; length: 14; D: -; DNA: TGTGCCAGCAGTTTGAGGGCAGGGGCGCCCCCCCTCCACTTT; CDR3: CASSLRAGAPPLHF
size: -; V: TRBV19; J: TRBJ1-5; length: 17; D: TRBD1; DNA: TGTGCCAGTAGTTCCCGGGACAGGGGGTTTAGCAATCAGCCCCAGCATTTT; CDR3: CASSSRDRGFSNQPQHF
size: -; V: TRBV5-6; J: TRBJ2-3; length: 18; D: TRBD2; DNA: TGTGCCAGCAGCCTCATACGACTAGCGGGGGGACCCACAGATACGCAGTATTTT; CDR3: CASSLIRLAGGPTDTQYF
size: -; V: TRBV6-5; J: TRBJ1-2; length: 14; D: -; DNA: TGTGCCAGCAGTTACGGACCGAGAAACTATGGCTACACCTTC; CDR3: CASSYGPRNYGYTF
size: -; V: TRBV20-1; J: TRBJ1-2; length: 11; D: -; DNA: TGCAGTGCAACGCCGACGGATGGCTACACCTTC; CDR3: CSATPTDGYTF